A selection of T cell receptor beta chains follows, all from one sample in a study of T-cell memory formation after mild COVID-19. TCRdb analysed the 5' RACE reads with MiXCR anew, one entry per CDR3 protein. The table shows some 290,000 distinct CDR3 sequences, with 15% to 20% occurring only once. The specimen was PBMCs or a T cell subset sorted from them (not recorded which). The receptors were gathered from a man younger than 35 who had mild COVID-19 (a few samples of this study predate the infection). Cell type and time point are not known. Both conserved end residues are part of each CDR3. The D gene is left open where the match is weak. Not every row has a clone size; where given, it reads once, few, many or a size class.

>-|TRBJ1-6|-|TRBV24-1
CATSDDGGSPLHF
TGTGCCACCAGTGATGACGGGGGATCACCCCTCCACTTT
>-|TRBJ2-4|-|TRBV6-2/TRBV6-3
CASSSTPPPKDIQYF
TGTGCCAGCAGTTCGACACCGCCCCCAAAGGACATTCAGTACTTC
>-|TRBJ2-3|-|TRBV5-5
CASSLDPRTVDTQYF
TGTGCCAGCAGCTTGGACCCCCGAACGGTCGATACGCAGTATTTT
>-|TRBJ1-2|few|TRBV4-1
CASSQEWQGTVYGYTF
TGCGCCAGCAGCCAAGAATGGCAGGGGACGGTGTATGGCTACACCTTC
>-|TRBJ2-7|few|TRBV20-1
CSALAEYSYEQYF
TGCAGTGCTCTTGCGGAGTACTCCTACGAGCAGTACTTC
>-|TRBJ2-2|-|TRBV3-1
CASSQPLTGELFF
TGTGCCAGCAGCCAACCCCTCACCGGGGAGCTGTTTTTT
>-|TRBJ2-3|-|TRBV3-1
CASSQEGRTDTQYF
TGTGCCAGCAGCCAAGAGGGGCGCACAGATACGCAGTATTTT
>TRBD2|TRBJ2-1|-|TRBV7-8
CASSSRGGVYNEQFF
TGTGCCAGCAGCTCACGGGGGGGGGTATACAATGAGCAGTTCTTC
>TRBD1|TRBJ2-5|-|TRBV4-1
CASSQPLATGAKTQYF
TGCGCCAGCAGCCAACCCCTGGCGACAGGGGCGAAGACCCAGTACTTC
>TRBD1|TRBJ2-2|-|TRBV6-2/TRBV6-3
CASRIPGQGNTGELFF
TGTGCCAGCAGGATTCCGGGACAGGGTAACACCGGGGAGCTGTTTTTT
>TRBD1|TRBJ2-3|-|TRBV9
CASSAVPGQGAIPSSTDTQYF
TGTGCCAGCAGCGCAGTCCCGGGACAGGGGGCGATACCAAGTAGCACAGATACGCAGTATTTT
>-|TRBJ2-3|few|TRBV20-1
CSARERAEWTDTQYF
TGCAGTGCTAGAGAGCGGGCTGAGTGGACAGATACGCAGTATTTT
>TRBD2|TRBJ2-3|few|TRBV4-1
CASSHRGGSGGHTDTQYF
TGCGCCAGCAGCCACCGGGGAGGAAGCGGGGGCCACACAGATACGCAGTATTTT
>-|TRBJ2-3|few|TRBV7-2
CASSLGFSSSTDTQYF
TGTGCCAGCAGCTTAGGGTTTAGCAGTAGCACAGATACGCAGTATTTT
>-|TRBJ1-2|-|TRBV24-1
CATSDSNRYPYGYTF
TGTGCCACCAGTGATTCTAACAGATACCCTTATGGCTACACCTTC
>TRBD2|TRBJ2-5|-|TRBV20-1
CSAILAGGKETQYF
TGCAGTGCCATTTTAGCGGGGGGGAAAGAGACCCAGTACTTC
>TRBD2|TRBJ2-1|many|TRBV9
CASSPQRGPYNEQFF
TGTGCCAGCAGCCCGCAGCGGGGGCCTTACAATGAGCAGTTCTTC
>TRBD2|TRBJ2-1|few|TRBV6-5
CASSGTSGGEQFF
TGTGCCAGCAGTGGGACTAGCGGGGGGGAGCAGTTCTTC
>-|TRBJ1-4|many|TRBV4-1
CASSPWERGEKLFF
TGCGCCAGCAGCCCTTGGGAGCGGGGTGAAAAACTGTTTTTT
>-|TRBJ2-5|many|TRBV9
CASSVGRYEETQYF
TGTGCCAGCAGCGTCGGACGGTATGAAGAGACCCAGTACTTC
>TRBD1|TRBJ2-5|-|TRBV29-1
CSVEVRGQAQETQYF
TGCAGCGTTGAAGTGCGTGGACAGGCACAAGAGACCCAGTACTTC
>-|TRBJ1-2|once|TRBV6-5
CASSYSGGVNYGYTF
TGTGCCAGCAGTTACTCGGGGGGTGTAAACTATGGCTACACCTTC
>TRBD1|TRBJ2-2|few|TRBV7-6
CASRGDRVPTGELFF
TGTGCCAGCCGTGGGGACAGGGTCCCCACCGGGGAGCTGTTTTTT
>-|TRBJ2-1|few|TRBV18
CASSPPIVGVQEQFF
TGTGCCAGCTCACCACCGATCGTCGGAGTGCAAGAGCAGTTCTTC
>-|TRBJ2-1|few|TRBV7-2
CASSLAAESGEQFF
TGTGCCAGCAGCTTAGCCGCGGAGTCCGGTGAGCAGTTCTTC
>-|TRBJ2-7|many|TRBV10-3
CAISDVVAEQYF
TGTGCCATCAGTGACGTGGTTGCCGAGCAGTACTTC